Presented here are 26 T cell receptor beta chains from one specimen sequenced in a study of CD8+ T cells in alopecia areata. As the sequencing template, cDNA was produced by extracting RNA and reverse transcribing it. The data were produced by immunoSEQ multiplex PCR, yet TCRdb's version contains in-frame clones alone and is incomplete. The data hold 150,000 to 200,000 clones, with approximately 60% observed a single time. The source material was CD4+ T cells sorted from blood. The source is a human donor in good health.

CDR3 bases: TGTGCCAGCAGCTACTCTAGCTTATTGGAGACCCAGTACTTC. Protein product: CASSYSSLLETQYF. The rearrangement links TRBV9 to TRBJ2-5, with D possibly TRBD2 on 5 matching bases. Germline CDR1 and CDR2: SGDLS and YYNGEE. V was pared by 4 bases and J by 5 bases, with 15 bases between. This CDR3 is 14 amino acids long.

The rearrangement links TRBV29-1 to TRBJ1-4; a possible D gene is TRBD1 (5 bases). Germline CDR1 and CDR2: SQVTM and ANQGSEA. CDR3 length: 12 residues. Trimming stripped 6 bases from V and 8 bases from J, with 13 bases between. The CDR3 sequence is CSVSRRGEKLFF. CDR3 coding DNA: TGCAGCGTCTCCCGGAGGGGAGAAAAACTGTTTTTT.

The chain is built from TRBV18 and TRBJ2-1; D uncertain. This CDR3 region has 15 residues. CDR1 and CDR2 (germline): KGHSH, LQKENI. The V end was cut by 0 bases, the J end by 3 bases, with 9 bases between. The CDR3 DNA reads TGTGCCAGCTCACCACCAGGGCTGGGCTACAATGAGCAGTTCTTC. Its protein product is CASSPPGLGYNEQFF.

The rearrangement links TRBV6-6 to TRBJ1-5; D possibly corresponds to TRBD1 (5 bases). V was shortened by 4 bases and J by 3 bases, with 10 bases between the two germline ends. This CDR3 contains 14 residues. The V gene's germline CDR1 is MNHNY and CDR2 SVGAGI (reference sequence). CDR3 nucleotide sequence: TGTGCCAGCAGTTTTTCAGGGAACAATCAGCCCCAGCATTTT. It translates to CASSFSGNNQPQHF.

Concerning this clone itself: Sequence at one end of the junction differs from germline and may be a read error. CDR3: CASSLASSGGQNSYNEQFF. In DNA, the CDR3 is TGTGCCAGCAGCCTAGCGAGTAGCGGGGGACAAAATTCCTACAATGAGCAGTTCTTC. J is TRBJ2-1 and V is TRBV7-2, with TRBD2 matching 9 bases. From germline, CDR1 is SGHTA and CDR2 FQGNSA. The CDR3 is 19 residues long.

The chain employs TRBV29-1 and TRBJ2-1; D unresolved. CDR1 and CDR2 from the germline V gene are SQVTM and ANQGSEA. Trimming stripped 3 bases from V and 6 bases from J, with 12 bases between. The CDR3 covers 13 residues. The CDR3 protein is CSVEADAFNEQFF. CDR3 DNA: TGCAGCGTTGAGGCCGACGCTTTCAATGAGCAGTTCTTC.

This CDR3 reads CASSLVSGKLSGANVLTF. DNA for the CDR3: TGCGCCAGCAGCTTGGTATCAGGGAAGCTCTCTGGGGCCAACGTCCTGACTTTC. The chain links TRBV5-1 to TRBJ2-6, with D possibly matching TRBD1 (5 bases). The germline V and J ends were trimmed by 0 bases and 0 bases, with 13 bases remaining between them. Germline CDR1 is SGHRS and CDR2 is YFSETQ. This CDR3 is 18 amino acids long.

This clone was recorded a few times. V usage is TRBV27 and J usage is TRBJ2-2; 8 bases map to TRBD2. With 7 bases clipped from V and 8 bases from J, the junction kept 3 bases outside the gene matches. This CDR3 has 12 residues. CDR1 is MNHEY and CDR2 is SMNVEV in the germline V gene (reference sequence). DNA of the CDR3: TGTGCCAGCACTAGCGGGTGGGGGGAGCTGTTTTTT. Translating gives CASTSGWGELFF.

The rearrangement links TRBV6-5 to TRBJ1-2; 9 bases fit TRBD1. Germline trimming cut 8 bases from V and 8 bases from J; bases unmatched to any gene: 3. Germline V gives CDR1 MNHEY, CDR2 SVGAGI. The CDR3 length is 11 residues. CDR3: CASGTGKGYTF. In nucleotides, the CDR3 is TGTGCCAGCGGGACAGGGAAAGGCTACACCTTC.

This clone was counted between two and nine times. The gene calls are TRBV5-1 and TRBJ2-2; 10 bases align to TRBD2. CDR1 is SGHRS, CDR2 YFSETQ, per germline. The CDR3 runs 14 residues. The V and J ends lost 6 bases and 6 bases, in that order; junction bases with no gene match: 5. CDR3 bases: TGCGCCAGCACGATCCTAGCGGGAGCCGGGGAGCTGTTTTTT. This codes for CASTILAGAGELFF.

The chain uses TRBV6-6 and TRBJ2-7; perhaps D is TRBD1 or TRBD2 (5 bases each). Germline assignment: CDR1 MNHNY and CDR2 SVGAGI (reference sequence). The ends were cut back, 8 bases at V and 3 bases at J, with 14 bases in the middle. The CDR3 sequence is 13 residues long. The CDR3 region has the DNA TGTGCCAGCGGGACCGAACTTCTCTACGAGCAGTACTTC. Its protein product is CASGTELLYEQYF.

The J gene is TRBJ2-5, the V gene TRBV25-1; D might be TRBD2 (5 bases). CDR3 length equals 12 residues. Germline-derived CDR1 and CDR2 are MGHDK and SYGVNS. With 6 bases removed from V and 6 bases from J, the gap between germline ends came to 11 bases. The CDR3 DNA reads as TGTGCCAGCAGCCTTTTCGGGAAGACCCAGTACTTC. This codes for CASSLFGKTQYF.

This clone was counted a few times. This rearrangement joins TRBV2 to TRBJ2-7; 9 bases fit TRBD1. This CDR3 has 14 amino acids. Trimming removed 6 bases from V and 2 bases from J; junction bases left unmatched: 5. In germline, CDR1 is SNHLY, CDR2 FYNNEI. The CDR3 DNA reads TGTGCCAGCAGCCTAAGGACAGGGGCCTACGAGCAGTACTTC. Encoded protein: CASSLRTGAYEQYF.

This clone showed up just once. This chain uses TRBV30 with TRBJ1-2, with a tentative D call TRBD1 (5 bases). Germline V CDR1 and CDR2: GTSNPN, SVGIG (reference sequence). The CDR3 length is 10 residues. The V gene lost 5 bases and the J gene lost 5 bases, with 6 bases spanning the gap. The CDR3 reads CAWSGYGYTF. CDR3 DNA sequence: TGTGCCTGGTCAGGGTATGGCTACACCTTC.

The CDR3 sequence: CAWTQGQGNQPQHF. The CDR3 DNA reads TGTGCCTGGACCCAGGGACAGGGAAATCAGCCCCAGCATTTT. The chain is built from TRBV30 and TRBJ1-5, with 9 bases that match TRBD1. V was clipped by 4 bases and J by 4 bases; unmatched bases: 5. The germline V gene encodes CDR1 GTSNPN and CDR2 SVGIG (reference sequence). This CDR3 has 14 residues.

This chain uses TRBV4-2 with TRBJ2-5, with D uncertain. Germline values: CDR1 LGHNA, CDR2 YNFKEQ. V gave up 5 bases and J gave up 5 bases, with 15 bases separating them. This CDR3 has 14 residues. For the CDR3, the DNA is TGTGCCAGCAGCTCCCAGCGTGGGTGGGAGACCCAGTACTTC. Encoded protein: CASSSQRGWETQYF.

The chain couples TRBV7-2 to TRBJ2-7, with D possibly being TRBD2 (6 bases). Trimming shortened V by 1 base and J by 1 base, and 14 bases separated the two germline ends. Looked up from germline, CDR1 is SGHTA and CDR2 is FQGNSA. This CDR3 is 16 amino acids long. CDR3 in amino acids: CASSLDFGGYSYEQYF. CDR3 bases: TGTGCCAGCAGCTTAGATTTCGGAGGGTATTCCTACGAGCAGTACTTC.

The chain joins TRBV29-1 to TRBJ2-5, with D perhaps given as TRBD1 or TRBD2 (6 bases each). The V end was cut by 7 bases, the J end by 6 bases, with 15 bases between. Germline V gene sequence: CDR1 SQVTM, CDR2 ANQGSEA. The CDR3 spans 12 residues. The CDR3: CSAIEGGKTQYF. The CDR3 coding sequence is TGCAGCGCCATTGAGGGGGGCAAGACCCAGTACTTC.

V usage is TRBV15 and J usage is TRBJ2-7, with 7 bases fitting TRBD2. The CDR3 extends over 15 amino acids. Germline V lookup: CDR1 LNHNV, CDR2 YYDKDF (reference sequence). After removal of 1 base from V and 1 base from J, the junction contained 4 bases not matched to a gene. CDR3 amino acids: CATSRGGSPSYEQYF. DNA of the CDR3: TGTGCCACCAGCAGAGGCGGGAGCCCTTCCTACGAGCAGTACTTC.

This clone was seen only a few times. The V call is TRBV29-1, the J call TRBJ2-2, with 8 positions matching TRBD2. CDR3 length equals 14 residues. With V trimmed by 4 bases and J by 4 bases, 5 bases remained unmatched. CDR1 and CDR2 (germline): SQVTM, ANQGSEA. CDR3 protein: CSVGWTSSTGELFF. CDR3 sequence (DNA): TGCAGCGTTGGCTGGACTAGCAGCACCGGGGAGCTGTTTTTT.

The rearrangement joins TRBV28 to TRBJ2-4; D possibly matches TRBD1 or TRBD2 (6 bases each). V dropped 5 bases and J dropped 0 bases, with 23 bases sitting between them. Germline assignment: CDR1 MDHEN and CDR2 SYDVKM. This CDR3 comprises 19 residues. DNA of the CDR3: TGTGCCAGCAGTCTAGGGGGGCTCGGGAAATACCTAGCCAAAAACATTCAGTACTTC. It encodes CASSLGGLGKYLAKNIQYF.

V gene TRBV6-5 combines with J gene TRBJ1-2, with 12 bases lining up with TRBD1. V was clipped by 2 bases and J by 8 bases; unmatched bases: 0. The germline gives CDR1 MNHEY, CDR2 SVGAGI. The CDR3 covers 13 residues. In DNA, the CDR3 is TGTGCCAGCAGTTACGGGACAGGGGGCGGCTACACCTTC. Its translation: CASSYGTGGGYTF.

The rearrangement links TRBV7-9 to TRBJ2-5, with TRBD1 as a possible D gene (6 bases). The germline V and J ends were trimmed by 4 bases and 0 bases, with 21 bases remaining between them. CDR3 length equals 18 residues. Germline V gene lookup returns CDR1 SEHNR and CDR2 FQNEAQ (reference sequence). For the CDR3, the DNA is TGTGCCAGCAGCTCCCCCGGACAGAAAGTGGGGAACCAAGAGACCCAGTACTTC. It codes for CASSSPGQKVGNQETQYF.

The CDR3 DNA sequence: TGTGCCATCGGGAGGGCCGGGTTCAATGAGCAGTTCTTC. It yields the protein CAIGRAGFNEQFF. This chain joins TRBV10-3 and TRBJ2-1, with 7 bases lining up with TRBD2. The CDR3 length is 13 residues. Germline V gene sequence: CDR1 ENHRY, CDR2 SYGVKD. With V trimmed by 8 bases and J by 6 bases, 7 bases remained unmatched.

This rearrangement joins TRBV30 to TRBJ2-1; no clear D. V lost 0 bases and J lost 9, with 15 bases in between. The CDR3 contains 14 residues. Germline CDR1 GTSNPN, CDR2 SVGIG (reference sequence). The CDR3, as DNA: TGTGCCTGGAGTGTACAGCCACGTAACATTGAGCAGTTCTTC. It is translated as CAWSVQPRNIEQFF.

The genes are TRBV2 and TRBJ1-2; D call uncertain. The CDR3 sequence is 12 residues long. V was shortened by 7 bases and J by 3 bases, with 9 bases between the two germline ends. CDR1 SNHLY and CDR2 FYNNEI come from the germline V gene. The CDR3 DNA follows: TGTGCCAGCAAGGGCAGCGACTATGGCTACACCTTC. Amino acid sequence: CASKGSDYGYTF.